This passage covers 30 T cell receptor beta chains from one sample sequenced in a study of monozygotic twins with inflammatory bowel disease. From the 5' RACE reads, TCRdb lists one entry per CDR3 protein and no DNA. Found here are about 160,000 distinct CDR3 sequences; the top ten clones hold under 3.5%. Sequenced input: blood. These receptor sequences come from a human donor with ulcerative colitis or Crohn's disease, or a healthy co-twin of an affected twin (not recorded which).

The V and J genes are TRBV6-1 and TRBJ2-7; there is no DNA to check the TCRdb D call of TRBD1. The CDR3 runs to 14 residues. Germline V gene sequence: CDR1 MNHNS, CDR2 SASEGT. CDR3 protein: CASTLAVGVVEQYF.

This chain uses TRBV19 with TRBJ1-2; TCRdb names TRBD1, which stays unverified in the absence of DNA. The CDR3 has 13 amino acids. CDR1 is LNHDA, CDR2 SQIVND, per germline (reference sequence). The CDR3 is CASTTGTGVGYTF.

Here the CDR3 reads CASSPGHPRLYGYTF. V usage is TRBV6-1 and J usage is TRBJ1-2; TCRdb selects TRBD1, and the lack of DNA leaves this call unchecked. The germline CDR1 and CDR2 sequences are MNHNS and SASEGT. The CDR3 totals 15 residues.

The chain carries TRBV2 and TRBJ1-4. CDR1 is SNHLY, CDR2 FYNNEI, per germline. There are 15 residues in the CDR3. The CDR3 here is CASSARLETYEKLFF. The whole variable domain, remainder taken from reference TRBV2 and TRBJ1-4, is EPEVTQTPSHQVTQMGQEVILRCVPISNHLYFYWYRQILGQKVEFLVSFYNNEISEKSEIFDDQFSVERPDGSNFTLKIRSTKLEDSAMYFCASSARLETYEKLFFGSGTQLSVL.

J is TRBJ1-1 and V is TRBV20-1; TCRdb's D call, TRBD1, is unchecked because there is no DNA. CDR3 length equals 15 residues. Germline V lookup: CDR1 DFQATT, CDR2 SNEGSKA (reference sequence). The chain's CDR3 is CSARWTTGGFTEAFF.

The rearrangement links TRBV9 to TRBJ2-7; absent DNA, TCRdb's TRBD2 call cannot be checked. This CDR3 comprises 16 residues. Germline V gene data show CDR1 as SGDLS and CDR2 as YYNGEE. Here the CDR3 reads CASSVGGREGLYEQYF. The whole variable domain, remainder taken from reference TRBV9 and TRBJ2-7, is DSGVTQTPKHLITATGQRVTLRCSPRSGDLSVYWYQQSLDQGLQFLIQYYNGEERAKGNILERFSAQQFPDLHSELNLSSLELGDSALYFCASSVGGREGLYEQYFGPGTRLTVT.

Here the CDR3 reads CASSYNRATDTQYF. This rearrangement joins TRBV6-2 or TRBV6-3 to TRBJ2-3; TCRdb's D gene call, TRBD1, goes unchecked for lack of DNA. The length of the CDR3 is 14 residues. CDR1 is MNHEY, CDR2 SVGEGT, per germline.

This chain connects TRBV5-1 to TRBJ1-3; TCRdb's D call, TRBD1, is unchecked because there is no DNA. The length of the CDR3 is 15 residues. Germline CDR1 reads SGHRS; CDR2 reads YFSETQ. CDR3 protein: CASSFRTGSGNTIYF.

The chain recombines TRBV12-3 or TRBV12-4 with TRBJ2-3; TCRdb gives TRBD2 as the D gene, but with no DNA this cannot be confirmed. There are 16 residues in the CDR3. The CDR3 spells CASSLLAGSNTDTQYF.

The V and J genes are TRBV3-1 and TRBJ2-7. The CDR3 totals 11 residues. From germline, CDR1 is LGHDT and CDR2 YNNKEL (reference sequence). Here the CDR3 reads CASSQVGEQYF.

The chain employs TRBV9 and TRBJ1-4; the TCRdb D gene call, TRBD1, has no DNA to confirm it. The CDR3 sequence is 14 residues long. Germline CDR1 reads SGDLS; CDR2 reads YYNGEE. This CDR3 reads CASSAQGASEKLFF.

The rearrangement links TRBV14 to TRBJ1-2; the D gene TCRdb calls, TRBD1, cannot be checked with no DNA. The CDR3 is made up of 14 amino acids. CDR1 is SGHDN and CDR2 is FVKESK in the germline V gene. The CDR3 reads CASSQSVRGGDYTF.

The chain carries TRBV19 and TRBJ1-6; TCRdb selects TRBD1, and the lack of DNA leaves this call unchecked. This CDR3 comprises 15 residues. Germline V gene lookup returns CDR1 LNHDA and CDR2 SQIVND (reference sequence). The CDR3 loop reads CASSLRQLYNSPLHF.

The CDR3 is CASSPWGGRIGNEQFF. This chain uses TRBV2 with TRBJ2-1; with no DNA, the TCRdb D assignment of TRBD1 cannot be verified. CDR3 size: 16 residues. Germline CDR1 reads SNHLY; CDR2 reads FYNNEI.

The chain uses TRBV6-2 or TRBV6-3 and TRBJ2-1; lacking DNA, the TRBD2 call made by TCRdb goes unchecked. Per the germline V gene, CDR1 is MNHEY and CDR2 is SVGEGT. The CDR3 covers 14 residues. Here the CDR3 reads CAGPPAGGYNEQFF.

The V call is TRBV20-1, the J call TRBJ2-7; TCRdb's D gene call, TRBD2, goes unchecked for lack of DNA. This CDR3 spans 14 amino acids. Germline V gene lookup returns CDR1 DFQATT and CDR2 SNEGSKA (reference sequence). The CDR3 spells CSARDERGTYEQYF.

CDR3: CASSPGLALPTDTQYF. The chain couples TRBV28 to TRBJ2-3; the TCRdb D gene call, TRBD2, has no DNA to confirm it. Germline values: CDR1 MDHEN, CDR2 SYDVKM. The CDR3 extends over 16 amino acids.

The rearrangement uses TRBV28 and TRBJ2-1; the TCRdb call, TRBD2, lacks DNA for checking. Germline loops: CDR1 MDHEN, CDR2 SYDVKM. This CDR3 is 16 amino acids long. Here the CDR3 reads CASSLGGAGGPNEQFF.

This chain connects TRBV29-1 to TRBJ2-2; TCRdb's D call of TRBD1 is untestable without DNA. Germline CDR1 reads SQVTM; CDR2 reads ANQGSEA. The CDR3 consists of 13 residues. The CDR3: CSGGSRGTGELFF.

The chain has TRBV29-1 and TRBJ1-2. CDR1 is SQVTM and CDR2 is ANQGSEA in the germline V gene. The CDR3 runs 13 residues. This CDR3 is CSVEGGTNYGYTF.

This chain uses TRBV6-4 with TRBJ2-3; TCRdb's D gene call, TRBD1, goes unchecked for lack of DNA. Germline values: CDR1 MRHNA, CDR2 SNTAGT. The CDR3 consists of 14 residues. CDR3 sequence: CASSESQGSDTQYF.

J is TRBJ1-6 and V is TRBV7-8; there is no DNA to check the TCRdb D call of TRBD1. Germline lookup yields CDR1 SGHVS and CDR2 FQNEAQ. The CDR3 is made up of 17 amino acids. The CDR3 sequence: CASSAGTGRSYNSPLHF. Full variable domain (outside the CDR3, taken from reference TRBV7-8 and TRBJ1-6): GAGVSQSPRYKVAKRGQDVALRCDPISGHVSLFWYQQALGQGPEFLTYFQNEAQLDKSGLPSDRFFAERPEGSVSTLKIQRTQQEDSAVYLCASSAGTGRSYNSPLHFGNGTRLTVT.

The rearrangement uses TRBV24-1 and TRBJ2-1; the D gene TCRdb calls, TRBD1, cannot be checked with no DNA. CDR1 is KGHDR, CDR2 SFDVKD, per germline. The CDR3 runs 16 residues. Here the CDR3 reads CATSDTGTGDHTEQFF.

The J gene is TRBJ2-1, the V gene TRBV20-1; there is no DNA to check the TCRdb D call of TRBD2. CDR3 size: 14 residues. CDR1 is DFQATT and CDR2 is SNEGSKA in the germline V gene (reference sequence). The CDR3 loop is CSATLAGGPYEQFF.

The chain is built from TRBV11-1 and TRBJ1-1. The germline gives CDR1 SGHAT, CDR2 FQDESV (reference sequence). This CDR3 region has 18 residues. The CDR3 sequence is CASSLDTSARSMNTEAFF.

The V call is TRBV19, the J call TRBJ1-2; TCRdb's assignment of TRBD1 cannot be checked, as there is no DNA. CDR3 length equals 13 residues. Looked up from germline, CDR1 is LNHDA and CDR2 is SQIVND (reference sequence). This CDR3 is CASSRQGSYGYTF. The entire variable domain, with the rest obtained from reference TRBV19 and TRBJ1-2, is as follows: DGGITQSPKYLFRKEGQNVTLSCEQNLNHDAMYWYRQDPGQGLRLIYYSQIVNDFQKGDIAEGYSVSREKKESFPLTVTSAQKNPTAFYLCASSRQGSYGYTFGSGTRLTVV.

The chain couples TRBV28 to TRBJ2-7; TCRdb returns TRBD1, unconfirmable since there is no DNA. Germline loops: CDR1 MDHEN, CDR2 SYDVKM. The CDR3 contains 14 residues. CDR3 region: CASTGQPLSYEQYF. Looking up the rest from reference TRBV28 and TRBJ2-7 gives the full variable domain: DVKVTQSSRYLVKRTGEKVFLECVQDMDHENMFWYRQDPGLGLRLIYFSYDVKMKEKGDIPEGYSVSREKKERFSLILESASTNQTSMYLCASTGQPLSYEQYFGPGTRLTVT.

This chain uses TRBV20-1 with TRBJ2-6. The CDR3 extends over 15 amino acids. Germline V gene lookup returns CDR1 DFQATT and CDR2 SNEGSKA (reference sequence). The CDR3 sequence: CSARGGNAGANVLTF.

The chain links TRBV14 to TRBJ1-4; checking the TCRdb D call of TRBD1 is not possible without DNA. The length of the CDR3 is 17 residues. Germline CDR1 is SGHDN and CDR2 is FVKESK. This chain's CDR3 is CASSGTGGDATNEKLFF.

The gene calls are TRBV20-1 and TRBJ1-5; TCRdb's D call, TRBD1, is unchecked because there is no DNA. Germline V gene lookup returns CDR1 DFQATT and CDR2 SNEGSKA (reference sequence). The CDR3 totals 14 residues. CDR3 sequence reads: CSASSGFLNQPQHF.